This T cell receptor beta chain stems from a study of cytomegalovirus exposure and HLA in healthy donors. A word on this clone: Its antigen is unknown.

The study's findings and limits: Within an earlier analysis, most TCR beta V segments proved productive either about 87% or about 30% of the time. The presence/absence work took it that sequencing depth was about the same across donors. TCR beta V- and J-gene trimming was later associated with a missense DCLRE1C variant.

Germline assignment: CDR1 ENHRY and CDR2 SYGVKD. The J segment lost 5 bases and the V segment lost 6 bases, leaving 4 bases of the junction unmatched. This CDR3 is 13 amino acids long. It was with 60 Vbeta and 13 Jbeta primers that the PCR ran. Libraries were prepared by immunoSEQ multiplex PCR; TCRdb keeps only in-frame clonotypes and omits some of them. Of 200,000 or so clones listed, 65% to 85% are singletons. Sequencing used PBMCs. The TCR comes from a boy under 10 years old in good health and CMV-seronegative. The gene calls are TRBV10-3 and TRBJ1-2; TRBD1 agrees at 9 bases. The CDR3 nucleotides read TGTGCCATCAGCCGGACAGGGGAATATGGCTACACCTTC. It translates to CAISRTGEYGYTF.